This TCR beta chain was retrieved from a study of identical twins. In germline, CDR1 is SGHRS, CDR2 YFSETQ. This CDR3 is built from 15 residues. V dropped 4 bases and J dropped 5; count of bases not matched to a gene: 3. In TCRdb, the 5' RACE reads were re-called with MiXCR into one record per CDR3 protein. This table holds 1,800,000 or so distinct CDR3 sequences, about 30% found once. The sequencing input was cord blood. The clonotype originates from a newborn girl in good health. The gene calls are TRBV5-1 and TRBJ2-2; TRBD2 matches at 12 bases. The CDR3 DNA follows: TGCGCCAGCAGCCCAACTAGCGGGAGGACCGGGGAGCTGTTTTTT. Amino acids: CASSPTSGRTGELFF.